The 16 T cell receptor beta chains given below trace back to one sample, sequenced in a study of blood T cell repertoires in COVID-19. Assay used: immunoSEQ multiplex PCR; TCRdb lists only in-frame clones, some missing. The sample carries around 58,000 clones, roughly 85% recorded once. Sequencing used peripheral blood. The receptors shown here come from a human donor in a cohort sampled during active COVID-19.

The CDR3, as DNA: TGTGCCAGCAGCCCGGGGTCTCAGTATGGCTACACCTTC. Protein product: CASSPGSQYGYTF. The V and J genes are TRBV11-2 and TRBJ1-2, with D unclear. CDR3 length: 13 residues. Germline CDR1 SGHAT, CDR2 FQNNGV. The V gene lost 5 bases and the J gene lost 5 bases, with 12 bases spanning the gap.

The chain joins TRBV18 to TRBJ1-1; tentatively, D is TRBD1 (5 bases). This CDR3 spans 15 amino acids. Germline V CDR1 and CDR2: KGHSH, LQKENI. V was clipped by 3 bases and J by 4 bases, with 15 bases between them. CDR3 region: CASSPQDLGGTEAFF. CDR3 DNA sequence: TGTGCCAGCTCACCTCAAGACCTGGGGGGCACTGAAGCTTTCTTT.

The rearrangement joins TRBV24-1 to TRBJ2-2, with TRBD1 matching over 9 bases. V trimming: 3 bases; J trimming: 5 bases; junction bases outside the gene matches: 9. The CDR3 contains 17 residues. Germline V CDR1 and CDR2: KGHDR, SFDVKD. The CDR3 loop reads CATSDPRTGAGTGELFF. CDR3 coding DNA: TGTGCCACCAGTGATCCACGGACAGGGGCGGGTACCGGGGAGCTGTTTTTT.

The DNA of the CDR3 is TGCGCCAGCAAACTAGCGGGAGATACGCAGTATTTT. Its protein is CASKLAGDTQYF. The chain links TRBV10-2 to TRBJ2-3; 9 nucleotides agree with TRBD2. The CDR3 has 12 amino acids. V lost 7 bases to trimming and J lost 5 bases; unmatched junction nucleotides: 1. The germline V gene has CDR1 WSHSY and CDR2 SAAADI.

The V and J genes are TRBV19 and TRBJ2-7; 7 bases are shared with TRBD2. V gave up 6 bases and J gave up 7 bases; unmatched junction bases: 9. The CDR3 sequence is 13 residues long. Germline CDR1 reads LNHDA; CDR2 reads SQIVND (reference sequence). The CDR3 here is CASSIGSGVEQYF. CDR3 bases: TGTGCCAGTAGCATCGGAAGCGGGGTAGAGCAGTACTTC. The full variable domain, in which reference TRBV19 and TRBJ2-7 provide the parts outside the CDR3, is DGGITQSPKYLFRKEGQNVTLSCEQNLNHDAMYWYRQDPGQGLRLIYYSQIVNDFQKGDIAEGYSVSREKKESFPLTVTSAQKNPTAFYLCASSIGSGVEQYFGPGTRLTVT.

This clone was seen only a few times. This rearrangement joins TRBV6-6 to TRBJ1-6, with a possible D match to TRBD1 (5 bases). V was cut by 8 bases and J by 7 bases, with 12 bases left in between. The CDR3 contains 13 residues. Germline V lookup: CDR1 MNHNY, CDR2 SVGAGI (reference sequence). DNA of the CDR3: TGTGCCAGCTTGCGGGACCAAAATTCACCCCTCCACTTT. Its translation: CASLRDQNSPLHF.

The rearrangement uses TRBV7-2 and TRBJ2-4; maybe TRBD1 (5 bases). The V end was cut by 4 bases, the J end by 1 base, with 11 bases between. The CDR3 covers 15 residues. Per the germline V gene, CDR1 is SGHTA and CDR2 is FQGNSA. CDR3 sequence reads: CASSSQTVAKNIQYF. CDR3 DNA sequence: TGTGCCAGCAGCTCCCAGACAGTTGCCAAAAACATTCAGTACTTC.

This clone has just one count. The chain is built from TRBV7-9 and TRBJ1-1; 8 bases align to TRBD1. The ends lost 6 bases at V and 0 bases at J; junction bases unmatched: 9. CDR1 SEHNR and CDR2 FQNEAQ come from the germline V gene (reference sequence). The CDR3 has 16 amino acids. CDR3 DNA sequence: TGTGCCAGCAGGCGCGGACAGGGTATCATGAACACTGAAGCTTTCTTT. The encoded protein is CASRRGQGIMNTEAFF.

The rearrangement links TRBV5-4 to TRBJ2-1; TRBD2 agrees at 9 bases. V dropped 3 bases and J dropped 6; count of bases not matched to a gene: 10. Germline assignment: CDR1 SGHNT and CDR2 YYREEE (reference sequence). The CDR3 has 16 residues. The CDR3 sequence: CASSSENSGGINEQFF. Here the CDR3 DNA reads TGTGCCAGCAGCTCGGAGAATAGCGGGGGTATCAATGAGCAGTTCTTC.

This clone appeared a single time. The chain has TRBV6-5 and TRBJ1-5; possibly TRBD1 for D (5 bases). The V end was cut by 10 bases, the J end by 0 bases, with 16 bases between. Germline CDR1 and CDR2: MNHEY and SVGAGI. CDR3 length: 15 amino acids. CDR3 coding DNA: TGTGCCACCCGACAGTCATCGGGTAGCAATCAGCCCCAGCATTTT. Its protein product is CATRQSSGSNQPQHF.

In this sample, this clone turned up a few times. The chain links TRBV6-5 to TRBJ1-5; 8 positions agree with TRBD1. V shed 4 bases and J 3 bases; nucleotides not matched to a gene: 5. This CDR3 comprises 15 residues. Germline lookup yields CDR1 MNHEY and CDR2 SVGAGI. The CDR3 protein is CASSSRGLNNQPQHF. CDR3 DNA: TGTGCCAGCAGTTCCAGGGGGCTTAACAATCAGCCCCAGCATTTT.

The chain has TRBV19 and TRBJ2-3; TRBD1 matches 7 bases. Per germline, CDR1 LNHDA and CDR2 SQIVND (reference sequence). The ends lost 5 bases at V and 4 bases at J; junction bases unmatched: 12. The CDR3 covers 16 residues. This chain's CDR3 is CASSRFGDSQSDTQYF. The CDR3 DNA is TGTGCCAGTAGTCGTTTTGGGGACAGCCAGTCAGATACGCAGTATTTT.

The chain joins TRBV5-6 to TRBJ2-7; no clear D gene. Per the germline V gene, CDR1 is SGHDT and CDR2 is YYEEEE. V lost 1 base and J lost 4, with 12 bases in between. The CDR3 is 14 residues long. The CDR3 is CASSLSLSVYEQYF. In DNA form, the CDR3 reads TGTGCCAGCAGCTTGTCCTTATCAGTATACGAGCAGTACTTC. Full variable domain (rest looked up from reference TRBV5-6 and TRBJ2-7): DAGVTQSPTHLIKTRGQQVTLRCSPKSGHDTVSWYQQALGQGPQFIFQYYEEEERQRGNFPDRFSGHQFPNYSSELNVNALLLGDSALYLCASSLSLSVYEQYFGPGTRLTVT.

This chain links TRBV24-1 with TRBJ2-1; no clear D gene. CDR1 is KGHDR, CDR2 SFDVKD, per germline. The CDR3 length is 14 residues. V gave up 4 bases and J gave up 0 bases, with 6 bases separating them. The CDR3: CATSDRSSYNEQFF. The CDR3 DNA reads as TGTGCCACCAGTGACCGGAGCTCCTACAATGAGCAGTTCTTC.

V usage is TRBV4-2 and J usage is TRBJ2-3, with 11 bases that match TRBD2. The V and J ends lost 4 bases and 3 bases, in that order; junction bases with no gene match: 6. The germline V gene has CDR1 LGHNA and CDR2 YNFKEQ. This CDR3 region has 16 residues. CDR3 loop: CASSLYSGGETDTQYF. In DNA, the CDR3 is TGTGCCAGCAGCCTTTATAGCGGGGGGGAAACAGATACGCAGTATTTT.

The CDR3 sequence: CASSIQGGYGYTF. In DNA form, the CDR3 reads TGTGCCAGTAGTATACAGGGCGGTTATGGCTACACCTTC. V usage is TRBV19 and J usage is TRBJ1-2, with D tentatively TRBD1 (5 bases). The ends were cut back, 2 bases at V and 5 bases at J, with 9 bases in the middle. Looked up from germline, CDR1 is LNHDA and CDR2 is SQIVND (reference sequence). The CDR3 has 13 residues.